The T cell receptor beta chain under discussion was sequenced for a study of breast tumors, draining lymph nodes, adjacent tissues. Breast cancer patients provided tissue from their axillary draining lymph nodes. The study, taken as a whole, reports: The lymph node origin of tumor T cells was framed as consistent with a hypothesis, not demonstrated. Tumor TCR diversity was below lymph nodes but above nontumor tissue.

V lost 3 bases and J lost 2, with 9 bases in between. The CDR3 totals 14 residues. Per germline, CDR1 WNHNN and CDR2 SYGVQD (reference sequence). About this clonotype itself: The antigen is not known.

TCRdb reprocessed the multiplex PCR reads via MiXCR and lists one record per CDR3 protein. Among about 94,000 distinct CDR3 sequences, roughly 29% were seen once, and the ten largest hold 8.1%. The genes are TRBV10-1 and TRBJ2-3; D possibly corresponds to TRBD1 (5 bases). Specimen: axillary lymph node tissue. The receptor was isolated from a female donor with breast cancer. Some clones in this sample may be carry-over from other donors' samples. This CDR3 is CASSDPGHTDTQYF. The CDR3 bases are TGCGCCAGCAGTGATCCCGGACACACAGATACGCAGTATTTT.